These 24 T cell receptor beta chains were all obtained from the same sample, sequenced in a study of beta chain features in type 1 diabetes. The study reverse transcribed the entire isolated RNA, so it sequenced expressed TCRB transcripts. The assay was immunoSEQ multiplex PCR, and TCRdb's table has in-frame clones only and misses some. This table has roughly 290,000 clones, 7.5% to 9.5% appearing once. Input material: central memory CD4+ T cells from blood. The receptors originated from a young woman in good health.

This clone was recorded a few times. This chain joins TRBV13 and TRBJ2-2; weak D call: TRBD1 (6 bases). The V gene lost 6 bases and the J gene lost 8 bases, with 22 bases spanning the gap. The germline gives CDR1 PRHDT, CDR2 FYEKMQ (reference sequence). The CDR3 has 16 residues. The CDR3 bases are TGTGCCAGCAGACAGATACTGGGGGCGCGGCAAGGGGAGCTGTTTTTT. Its protein is CASRQILGARQGELFF. The full variable domain, its missing parts supplied by reference TRBV13 and TRBJ2-2, is AAGVIQSPRHLIKEKRETATLKCYPIPRHDTVYWYQQGPGQDPQFLISFYEKMQSDKGSIPDRFSAQQFSDYHSELNMSSLELGDSALYFCASRQILGARQGELFFGEGSRLTVL.

This clone was detected a few times. This sample also contains other DNA sequences that code for the same CDR3. J is TRBJ1-1 and V is TRBV6-5; D uncertain. CDR3 length equals 11 residues. The germline gives CDR1 MNHEY, CDR2 SVGAGI. Between the trimmed V and J ends, which lost 2 bases and 7 bases, there was a span of 5 bases. The CDR3 is CASSYLGEAFF. The CDR3 nucleotides are TGTGCCAGCAGTTACCTAGGTGAAGCTTTCTTT.

CDR3 DNA: TGTGCCAGCAAGTTGTTGGGTTTTGACCGTCAGCCCCAGCATTTT. Its translation is CASKLLGFDRQPQHF. This rearrangement joins TRBV6-6 to TRBJ1-5; D call uncertain. This CDR3 comprises 15 residues. CDR1 MNHNY and CDR2 SVGAGI come from the germline V gene (reference sequence). Trimming shortened V by 7 bases and J by 6 bases, and 19 bases separated the two germline ends.

In the case of this clone: The same CDR3 is also encoded by other DNA sequences in this sample. The CDR3 DNA reads as TGTGCCAGCAGCTTAGAGGGCACAGATACGCAGTATTTT. Protein sequence: CASSLEGTDTQYF. The V and J genes are TRBV7-3 and TRBJ2-3; D gene unclear. Looked up from germline, CDR1 is SGHTA and CDR2 is FQGTGA. The CDR3 has 13 amino acids. Trimming pared 2 bases from V and 1 base from J, leaving 4 bases between.

This clone was seen repeatedly, ten times or more. Other DNA sequences within the sample encode an identical CDR3. The J gene is TRBJ2-4, the V gene TRBV7-9; perhaps TRBD1 as D (6 bases). Germline V gene sequence: CDR1 SEHNR, CDR2 FQNEAQ (reference sequence). V was pared by 5 bases and J by 6 bases, with 8 bases between. The CDR3 consists of 12 residues. The CDR3, as DNA: TGTGCCAGCAGCCTACAGGGAAACATTCAGTACTTC. As protein: CASSLQGNIQYF.

The rearrangement links TRBV28 to TRBJ2-7; D ambiguous. V lost 3 bases, J lost 7 bases, and 10 bases lay in between. In germline, CDR1 is MDHEN, CDR2 SYDVKM. CDR3 size: 12 residues. The CDR3 DNA reads as TGTGCCAGCAGTTTTCATTTATGGGAGCAGTACTTC. This sequence encodes CASSFHLWEQYF.

This clone was counted only a few times. DNA for the CDR3: TGCAGCGTTGAAGATCAGTTAAGTTCGTCTGGCTACACCTTC. Translating it yields CSVEDQLSSSGYTF. The chain carries TRBV29-1 and TRBJ1-2; D ambiguous. The CDR3 covers 14 residues. Looked up from germline, CDR1 is SQVTM and CDR2 is ANQGSEA. V gave up 0 bases and J gave up 7 bases, with 15 bases separating them.

This clone was seen more than once but under ten times. J is TRBJ2-6 and V is TRBV29-1, with D possibly matching TRBD1 (5 bases). The CDR3 sequence is 11 residues long. Trimming removed 2 bases from V and 10 bases from J, with 6 bases in between. Germline CDR1 and CDR2: SQVTM and ANQGSEA. CDR3 nucleotides: TGCAGCGTTGAACAGGGAAACGTCCTGACTTTC. This sequence encodes CSVEQGNVLTF.

This clone was seen a handful of times. The gene calls are TRBV25-1 and TRBJ1-3; D not resolved. Looked up from germline, CDR1 is MGHDK and CDR2 is SYGVNS. The V and J ends lost 4 bases and 0 bases respectively, with 7 bases between them. The CDR3 is made up of 14 amino acids. The CDR3 sequence is CASSGAGSGNTIYF. CDR3 sequence (DNA): TGTGCCAGCAGTGGGGCGGGCTCTGGAAACACCATATATTTT.

About this clone itself: In the same sample, other DNA sequences code for this CDR3. The rearrangement joins TRBV7-2 to TRBJ1-2, with 7 bases that match TRBD1. The ends lost 3 bases at V and 2 bases at J; junction bases unmatched: 0. This CDR3 is 13 amino acids long. Germline V lookup: CDR1 SGHTA, CDR2 FQGNSA. This chain's CDR3 is CASSLGQNYGYTF. The CDR3 nucleotides are TGTGCCAGCAGCTTGGGACAGAACTATGGCTACACCTTC. Using reference TRBV7-2 and TRBJ1-2 for the parts outside the CDR3, the full variable domain is GAGVSQSPSNKVTEKGKDVELRCDPISGHTALYWYRQSLGQGLEFLIYFQGNSAPDKSGLPSDRFSAERTGGSVSTLTIQRTQQEDSAVYLCASSLGQNYGYTFGSGTRLTVV.

V is TRBV4-2 and J is TRBJ2-3, with D possibly being TRBD1 or TRBD2 (6 bases each). This CDR3 is 16 amino acids long. The V and J ends lost 2 bases and 1 base respectively, with 13 bases between them. From germline, CDR1 is LGHNA and CDR2 YNFKEQ. CDR3 amino acids: CASSQMWGAGTDTQYF. The CDR3 coding sequence is TGTGCCAGCAGCCAAATGTGGGGGGCGGGCACAGATACGCAGTATTTT.

The CDR3 nucleotides read TGTGCCAGCAGCTTAGGTACAGGGAACAATGAGCAGTTCTTC. Translation: CASSLGTGNNEQFF. The rearrangement links TRBV7-7 to TRBJ2-1; possible D gene TRBD1, 6 bases. This CDR3 region has 14 residues. V was trimmed by 1 base and J by 5 bases, leaving 9 bases between them. Per the germline V gene, CDR1 is SSHAT and CDR2 is FNYEAQ (reference sequence).

This chain uses TRBV4-2 with TRBJ2-2; D perhaps matches TRBD1 (5 bases). V shed 4 bases and J shed 4 bases, with 7 bases lying between them. Germline V gene sequence: CDR1 LGHNA, CDR2 YNFKEQ. This CDR3 has 13 residues. As DNA, the CDR3 is TGTGCCAGCAGCCGACAGTTCACCGGGGAGCTGTTTTTT. Translated, it gives CASSRQFTGELFF.

In its sample, this clone was seen many times. J is TRBJ2-1 and V is TRBV7-9; no reliable D call. V lost 6 bases and J 2 bases, leaving 5 bases between the germline ends. Per the germline V gene, CDR1 is SEHNR and CDR2 is FQNEAQ (reference sequence). The CDR3 has 12 amino acids. CDR3 bases: TGTGCCAGCAGTATCCCCTACAATGAGCAGTTCTTC. Protein sequence: CASSIPYNEQFF.

This chain connects TRBV4-2 to TRBJ2-3; 10 bases match TRBD2. The CDR3 runs 17 residues. Germline CDR1 LGHNA, CDR2 YNFKEQ. V lost 2 bases, J lost 2 bases, and 7 bases stayed unmatched. The CDR3 protein is CASSQTPSGGNTDTQYF. DNA of the CDR3: TGTGCCAGCAGCCAAACCCCTAGCGGGGGTAACACAGATACGCAGTATTTT.

The J gene is TRBJ2-1, the V gene TRBV6-5; D is perhaps TRBD2 (5 bases). In germline, CDR1 is MNHEY, CDR2 SVGAGI. V was cut by 5 bases and J by 1 base, with 9 bases left in between. The CDR3 spans 14 residues. The DNA for the CDR3 is TGTGCCAGCAGTGCTAGCTGGTCCTACAATGAGCAGTTCTTC. Translation: CASSASWSYNEQFF.

The V and J genes are TRBV28 and TRBJ2-2; TRBD1 agrees at 8 bases. Per the germline V gene, CDR1 is MDHEN and CDR2 is SYDVKM. CDR3 length: 16 residues. V lost 4 bases and J lost 1; bases outside the gene matches: 5. As DNA, the CDR3 is TGTGCCAGCAGTTCCCCCGGACAGGGGAACACCGGGGAGCTGTTTTTT. Its protein product is CASSSPGQGNTGELFF.

The table lists this clone with a few counts. This chain uses TRBV20-1 with TRBJ1-1, with unresolved D. This CDR3 comprises 10 residues. The germline CDR1 and CDR2 sequences are DFQATT and SNEGSKA (reference sequence). Trimming removed 1 base at V and 6 bases at J, with 3 bases between. The CDR3 region is CSARGPEAFF. The CDR3 bases are TGCAGTGCTAGAGGTCCTGAAGCTTTCTTT.

The table lists this clone with many counts. CDR3 residues: CASSPWADTQYF. The CDR3 nucleotides are TGTGCCAGCAGCCCCTGGGCAGATACGCAGTATTTT. The genes are TRBV7-2 and TRBJ2-3; the D is unclear. V was pared by 5 bases and J by 4 bases, with 7 bases between. CDR3 length: 12 amino acids. Germline assignment: CDR1 SGHTA and CDR2 FQGNSA.

The chain joins TRBV27 to TRBJ1-2, with a tentative D call TRBD1 (5 bases). CDR3 length: 18 amino acids. V gave up 7 bases and J gave up 8 bases, with 32 bases separating them. From germline, CDR1 is MNHEY and CDR2 SMNVEV (reference sequence). In nucleotides, the CDR3 is TGTGCCAGCACCCCACCGGGGAGCAGAGGCCGCAGGGTTGGGGGCTACACCTTC. Residues: CASTPPGSRGRRVGGYTF.

CDR3 nucleotides: TGTGCCAGCAGCTTAACCGGCACGGGGCAGCCCCAGCATTTT. It codes for CASSLTGTGQPQHF. The chain joins TRBV7-2 to TRBJ1-5; the D is unclear. In germline, CDR1 is SGHTA, CDR2 FQGNSA. CDR3 length: 14 amino acids. V was pared by 2 bases and J by 7 bases, with 12 bases between.

This clone has a handful of counts. The chain joins TRBV7-9 to TRBJ2-2, with D unclear. With 5 bases removed from V and 1 base from J, the gap between germline ends came to 11 bases. Germline lookup yields CDR1 SEHNR and CDR2 FQNEAQ (reference sequence). The CDR3 extends over 15 amino acids. The CDR3 spells CASSKKARNTGELFF. As DNA, the CDR3 is TGTGCCAGCAGCAAGAAAGCAAGGAACACCGGGGAGCTGTTTTTT.

This clone was seen a few times. The chain is built from TRBV30 and TRBJ2-3; D is ambiguous. The CDR3 covers 14 residues. Germline loops: CDR1 GTSNPN, CDR2 SVGIG (reference sequence). V dropped 6 bases and J dropped 2 bases, with 15 bases sitting between them. The CDR3 region is CACKLGILTDTQYF. The CDR3 bases are TGTGCCTGCAAGCTCGGTATCCTCACAGATACGCAGTATTTT.

This clone was seen ten or more times. The J gene is TRBJ2-1, the V gene TRBV7-2; D is ambiguous. CDR3 size: 12 residues. The germline V and J ends were trimmed by 4 bases and 9 bases, with 10 bases remaining between them. Germline loops: CDR1 SGHTA, CDR2 FQGNSA. In DNA, the CDR3 is TGTGCCAGCAGCTGGGGTTTTGTTGAGCAGTTCTTC. It yields the protein CASSWGFVEQFF.